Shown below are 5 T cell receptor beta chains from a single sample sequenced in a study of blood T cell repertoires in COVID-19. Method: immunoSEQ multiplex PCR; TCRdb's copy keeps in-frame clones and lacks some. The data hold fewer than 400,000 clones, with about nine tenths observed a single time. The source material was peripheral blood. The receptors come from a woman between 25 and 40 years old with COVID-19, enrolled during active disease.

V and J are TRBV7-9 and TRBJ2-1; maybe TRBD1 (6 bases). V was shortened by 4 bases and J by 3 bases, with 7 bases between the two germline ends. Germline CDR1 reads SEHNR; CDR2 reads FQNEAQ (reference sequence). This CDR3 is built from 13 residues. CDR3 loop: CASSYRVYNEQFF. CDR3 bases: TGTGCCAGCAGCTACAGGGTCTACAATGAGCAGTTCTTC.

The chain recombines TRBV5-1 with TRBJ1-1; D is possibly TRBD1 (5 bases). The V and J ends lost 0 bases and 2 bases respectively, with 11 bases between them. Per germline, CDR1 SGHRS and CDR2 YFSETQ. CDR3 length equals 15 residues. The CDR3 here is CASSLELQGNTEAFF. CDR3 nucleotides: TGCGCCAGCAGCTTGGAGTTGCAGGGAAACACTGAAGCTTTCTTT.

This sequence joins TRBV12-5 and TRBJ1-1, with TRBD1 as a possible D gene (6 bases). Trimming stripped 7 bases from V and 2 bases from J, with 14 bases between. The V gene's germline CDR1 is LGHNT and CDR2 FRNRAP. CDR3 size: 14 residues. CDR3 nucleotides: TGTGCTAGTGACAAACAGGGTATCAACACTGAAGCTTTCTTT. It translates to CASDKQGINTEAFF.

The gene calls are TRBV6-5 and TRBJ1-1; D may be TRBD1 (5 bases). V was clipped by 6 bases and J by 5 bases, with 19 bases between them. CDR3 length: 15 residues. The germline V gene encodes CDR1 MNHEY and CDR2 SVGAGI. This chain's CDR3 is CASSPTFGGGTEAFF. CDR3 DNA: TGTGCCAGCAGCCCGACTTTCGGGGGTGGAACTGAAGCTTTCTTT.

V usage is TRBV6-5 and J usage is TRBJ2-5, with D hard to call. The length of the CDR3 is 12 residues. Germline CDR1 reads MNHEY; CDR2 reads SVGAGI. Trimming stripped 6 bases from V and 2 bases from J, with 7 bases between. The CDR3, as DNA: TGTGCCAGCAGCCAGGCTCAAGAGACCCAGTACTTC. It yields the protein CASSQAQETQYF.